A single sample is the source of the 3 T cell receptor beta chains below, sequenced in a study of human T cells and chemical hapten exposure. One entry per CDR3 protein, called by TCRdb with MiXCR from the RACE reads. The sample lists 150,000 to 200,000 distinct CDR3 sequences, about 14% occurring once. The time point: patch test 1, 2 weeks after DPC sensitization. Treatment in this sample: therapeutic diphenylcyclopropenone sensitization with weekly scalp DPC. The specimen comprised whole blood, sampled in connection with sensitization to the hapten diphenylcyclopropenone (DPC). The receptors shown here come from a woman in her thirties with alopecia areata. Some clones in this sample may be carry-over from other donors' samples.

The CDR3 loop is CASSPSNQGGYTF. In nucleotides, the CDR3 is TGTGCCAGCAGCCCATCAAATCAGGGCGGCTACACCTTC. The chain employs TRBV3-1 and TRBJ1-2, with a possible D match to TRBD1 (5 bases). The CDR3 covers 13 residues. Trimming took off 4 bases at V and 8 bases at J, with 14 bases between the two ends. CDR1 is LGHDT, CDR2 YNNKEL, per germline (reference sequence).

CDR3 sequence (DNA): TGTGCCAGCAGTTGGCGGGGCGAGCAGTACTTC. Its translation: CASSWRGEQYF. This rearrangement joins TRBV28 to TRBJ2-7; maybe TRBD2 (6 bases). Trimming removed 4 bases at V and 6 bases at J, with 7 bases between. CDR1 is MDHEN and CDR2 is SYDVKM in the germline V gene. CDR3 length: 11 residues.

A few counts support this clonotype. The chain joins TRBV5-5 to TRBJ1-1; possible D gene TRBD1, 5 bases. Per germline, CDR1 SGHKS and CDR2 YYEKEE (reference sequence). V shed 2 bases and J shed 10 bases, with 18 bases lying between them. This CDR3 has 14 residues. Written as DNA, the CDR3 is TGTGCCAGCAGCTTACGGGGCACTGCAGAAGGAGCTTTCTTT. Translating gives CASSLRGTAEGAFF. Full variable domain (outside the CDR3, taken from reference TRBV5-5 and TRBJ1-1): DAGVTQSPTHLIKTRGQQVTLRCSPISGHKSVSWYQQVLGQGPQFIFQYYEKEERGRGNFPDRFSARQFPNYSSELNVNALLLGDSALYLCASSLRGTAEGAFFGQGTRLTVV.